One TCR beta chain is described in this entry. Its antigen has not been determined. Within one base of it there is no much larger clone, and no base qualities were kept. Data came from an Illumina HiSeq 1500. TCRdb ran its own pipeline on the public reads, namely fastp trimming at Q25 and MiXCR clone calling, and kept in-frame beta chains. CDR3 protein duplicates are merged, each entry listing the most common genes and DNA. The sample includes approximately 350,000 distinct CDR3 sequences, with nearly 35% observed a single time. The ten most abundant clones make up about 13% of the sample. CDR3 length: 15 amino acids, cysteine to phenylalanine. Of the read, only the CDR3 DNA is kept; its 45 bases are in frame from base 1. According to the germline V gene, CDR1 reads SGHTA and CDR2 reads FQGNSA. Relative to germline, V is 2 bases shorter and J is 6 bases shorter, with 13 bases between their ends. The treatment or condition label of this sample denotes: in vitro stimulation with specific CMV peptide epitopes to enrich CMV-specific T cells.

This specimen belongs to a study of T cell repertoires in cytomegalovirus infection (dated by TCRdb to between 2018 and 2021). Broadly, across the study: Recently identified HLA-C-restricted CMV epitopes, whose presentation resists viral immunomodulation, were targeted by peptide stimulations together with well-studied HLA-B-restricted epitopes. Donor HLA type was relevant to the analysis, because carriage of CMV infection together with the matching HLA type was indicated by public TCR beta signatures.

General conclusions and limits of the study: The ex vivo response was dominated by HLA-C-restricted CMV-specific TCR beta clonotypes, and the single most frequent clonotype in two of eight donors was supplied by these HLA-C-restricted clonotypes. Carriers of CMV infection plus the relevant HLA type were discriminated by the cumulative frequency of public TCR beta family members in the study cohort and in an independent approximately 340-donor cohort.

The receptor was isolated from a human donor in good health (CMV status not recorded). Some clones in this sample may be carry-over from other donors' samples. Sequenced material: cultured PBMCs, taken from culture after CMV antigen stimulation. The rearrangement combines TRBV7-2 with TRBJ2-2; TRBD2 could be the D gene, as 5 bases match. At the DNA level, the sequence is TGTGCCAGCAGCTTAAGTTTTGGTAGCGCCGGGGAGCTGTTTTTT. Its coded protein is CASSLSFGSAGELFF.